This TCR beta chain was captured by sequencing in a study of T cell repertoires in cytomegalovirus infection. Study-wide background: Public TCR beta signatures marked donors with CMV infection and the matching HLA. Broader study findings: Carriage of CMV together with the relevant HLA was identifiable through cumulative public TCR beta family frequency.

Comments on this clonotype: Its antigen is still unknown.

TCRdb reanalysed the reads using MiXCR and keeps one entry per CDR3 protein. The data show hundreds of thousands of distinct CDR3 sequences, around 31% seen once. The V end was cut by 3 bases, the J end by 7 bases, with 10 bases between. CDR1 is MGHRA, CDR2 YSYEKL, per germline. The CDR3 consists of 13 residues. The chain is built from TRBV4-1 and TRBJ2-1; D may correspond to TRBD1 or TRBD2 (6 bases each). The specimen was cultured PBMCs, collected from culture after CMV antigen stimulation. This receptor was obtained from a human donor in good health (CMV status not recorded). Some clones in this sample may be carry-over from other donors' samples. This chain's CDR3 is CASSQTGGNEQFF. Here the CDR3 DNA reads TGCGCCAGCAGCCAGACAGGAGGGAATGAGCAGTTCTTC.